The source of this T cell receptor beta chain is a study of T cells after yellow fever vaccination. General study results and limits: Overall, a small share of clonotypes was seen in both CD4 and CD8 compartments. Though weaker, the secondary response peaked faster, on day 5 versus 15. FACS-sorted repertoires might harbor abundant contaminating clonotypes from the bulk population.

V gave up 8 bases and J gave up 4 bases, with 15 bases separating them. Germline loops: CDR1 MNHEY, CDR2 SMNVEV (reference sequence). CDR3 length equals 13 residues. Making TCR cDNA involved 5'RACE template switching, which added UMIs and a universal primer site. TCRdb recomputed calls from the 5' RACE reads with MiXCR, one row per CDR3 protein. The data show a few hundred thousand distinct CDR3 sequences, with roughly 7% seen just once and about 18% held by the top ten. This clonotype has ten or more counts. Antigen specificity is unknown. The specimen was PBMCs, collected 35 to 50 days after the first yellow fever vaccination. The rearrangement links TRBV27 to TRBJ2-7; D is unclear. The TCR originated in a man between 18 and 35 years old who received the YFV17D yellow fever vaccine. In DNA form, the CDR3 reads TGTGCCAGCGGGCCGACGGACGGGTACGAGCAGTACTTC. Residues: CASGPTDGYEQYF.